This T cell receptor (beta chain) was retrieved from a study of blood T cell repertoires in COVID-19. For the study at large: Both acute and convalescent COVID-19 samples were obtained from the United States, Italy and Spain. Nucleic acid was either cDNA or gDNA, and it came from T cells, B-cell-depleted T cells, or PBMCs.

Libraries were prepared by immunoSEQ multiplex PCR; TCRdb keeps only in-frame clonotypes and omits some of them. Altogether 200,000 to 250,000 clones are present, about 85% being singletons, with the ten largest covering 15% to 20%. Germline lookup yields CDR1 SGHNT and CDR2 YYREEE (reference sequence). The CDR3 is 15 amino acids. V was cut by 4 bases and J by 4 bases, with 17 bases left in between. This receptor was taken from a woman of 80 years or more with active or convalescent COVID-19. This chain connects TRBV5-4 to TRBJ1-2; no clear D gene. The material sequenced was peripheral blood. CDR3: CASSGLVWGAYGYTF. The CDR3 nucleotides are TGTGCCAGCAGCGGCCTTGTTTGGGGAGCCTATGGCTACACCTTC.